The sequence of this T cell receptor (beta chain) was determined in a study of regulatory T cells in long-lasting Graves disease. The sample's time point: newly diagnosed GD, antithyroid drugs for less than 3 months. PBMCs provided the RNA from which the TCR library was made. Germline CDR1 reads SEHNR; CDR2 reads FQNEAQ (reference sequence). With V trimmed by 6 bases and J by 1 base, 7 bases remained unmatched. This CDR3 region has 17 residues. This clonotype was seen ten or more times. Arm-PCR of CDR3 regions and iRepertoire HTBI primers were the basis on which TCR beta libraries were built. From the multiplex PCR reads, TCRdb called clonotypes with MiXCR, one entry per CDR3 protein. This sample yields 400,000 to 500,000 distinct CDR3 sequences, of which approximately 16% are seen a single time; about 25% belongs to the top ten. A further study also used this sample, focusing on T cells in Graves' hyperthyroidism and ophthalmopathy. That investigation notes: In the first-round RT-PCR of the TCR CDR3, the HTBI primer set was used.

This receptor was taken from a woman aged 18-29 years with Graves disease. The V gene is TRBV7-9, the J gene TRBJ2-1; 12 nucleotides agree with TRBD2. Sequenced material: peripheral blood mononuclear cells (PBMCs), taken at new diagnosis, from a patient treated with antithyroid drugs. The CDR3 sequence: CASRSLAGGVSYNEQFF. CDR3 coding DNA: TGTGCCAGCAGGAGTCTAGCGGGAGGGGTATCCTACAATGAGCAGTTCTTC.